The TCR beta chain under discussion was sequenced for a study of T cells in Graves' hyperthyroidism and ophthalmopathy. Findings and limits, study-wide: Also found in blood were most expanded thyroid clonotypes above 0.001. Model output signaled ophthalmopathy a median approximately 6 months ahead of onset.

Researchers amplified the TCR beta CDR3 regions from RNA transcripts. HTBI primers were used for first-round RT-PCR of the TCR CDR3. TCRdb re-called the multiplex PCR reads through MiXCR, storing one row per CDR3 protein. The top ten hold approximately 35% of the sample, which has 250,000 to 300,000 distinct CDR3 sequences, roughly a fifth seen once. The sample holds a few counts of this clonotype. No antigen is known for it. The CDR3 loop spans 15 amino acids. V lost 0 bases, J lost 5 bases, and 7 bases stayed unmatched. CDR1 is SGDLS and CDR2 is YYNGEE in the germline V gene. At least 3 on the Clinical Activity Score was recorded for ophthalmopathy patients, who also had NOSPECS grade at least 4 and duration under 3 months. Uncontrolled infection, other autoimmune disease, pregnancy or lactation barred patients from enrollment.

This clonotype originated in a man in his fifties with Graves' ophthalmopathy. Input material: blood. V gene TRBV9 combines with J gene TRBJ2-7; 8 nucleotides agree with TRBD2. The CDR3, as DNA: TGTGCCAGCAGCGTAGTGGCTAGCGGGCAGGACGAGCAGTACTTC. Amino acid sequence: CASSVVASGQDEQYF.